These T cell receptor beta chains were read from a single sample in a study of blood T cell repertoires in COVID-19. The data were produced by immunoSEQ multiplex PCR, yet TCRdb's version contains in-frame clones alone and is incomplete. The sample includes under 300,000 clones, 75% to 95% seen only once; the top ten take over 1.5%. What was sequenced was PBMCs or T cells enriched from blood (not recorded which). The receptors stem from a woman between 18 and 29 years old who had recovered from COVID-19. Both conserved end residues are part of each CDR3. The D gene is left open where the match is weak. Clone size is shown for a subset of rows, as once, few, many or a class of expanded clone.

CDR3nt: TGTGCCACCAGGGCGGGAGGGGAAATAGATGAAGCTTTCTTT
CDR3aa: CATRAGGEIDEAFF
abundance: NA
j_gene: TRBJ1-1
v_gene: TRBV24-1
d_gene: NA

CDR3nt: TGTGCCAGCAGCGTAGCCGGCGGGTTCTACGAGCAGTACTTC
CDR3aa: CASSVAGGFYEQYF
abundance: NA
j_gene: TRBJ2-7
v_gene: TRBV9
d_gene: NA

CDR3nt: TGTGCCAGCAGCTTTTCGGGCGGGTACTATAGCTCCTACGAGCAGTACTTC
CDR3aa: CASSFSGGYYSSYEQYF
abundance: NA
j_gene: TRBJ2-7
v_gene: TRBV11-3
d_gene: NA

CDR3nt: TGTGCCAGCAGCCCACAACCCGGGACAGGGTTCAATGAGCAGTTCTTC
CDR3aa: CASSPQPGTGFNEQFF
abundance: NA
j_gene: TRBJ2-1
v_gene: TRBV7-2
d_gene: TRBD1

CDR3nt: TGTGCCAGCAGTTTATCGATCCGGAATGAGCAGTTCTTC
CDR3aa: CASSLSIRNEQFF
abundance: NA
j_gene: TRBJ2-1
v_gene: TRBV27
d_gene: NA

CDR3nt: TGTGCCAGCAGTTTATGGGACAGGGGGGGCGAAAAACTGTTTTTT
CDR3aa: CASSLWDRGGEKLFF
abundance: once
j_gene: TRBJ1-4
v_gene: TRBV28
d_gene: TRBD1

CDR3nt: TGTGCCAGTAGTAACTCGGACAGGGACTATAATTCACCCCTCCACTTT
CDR3aa: CASSNSDRDYNSPLHF
abundance: NA
j_gene: TRBJ1-6
v_gene: TRBV19
d_gene: TRBD1

CDR3nt: TGTGCCAGCTCACCAGAGACAGGGGCAGCTTTCTTT
CDR3aa: CASSPETGAAFF
abundance: once
j_gene: TRBJ1-1
v_gene: TRBV18
d_gene: TRBD1

CDR3nt: TGTGCCAGCATGGGACTAGCGGTACAGACCGCCGGGAAGCAGTTCTTC
CDR3aa: CASMGLAVQTAGKQFF
abundance: NA
j_gene: TRBJ2-1
v_gene: TRBV7-9
d_gene: TRBD2

CDR3nt: TGTGCCAGCAGCCAGCGGACAGGATACTATGGCTACACCTTC
CDR3aa: CASSQRTGYYGYTF
abundance: NA
j_gene: TRBJ1-2
v_gene: TRBV4-2
d_gene: TRBD1

CDR3nt: TGTGCCAGCAGTGAGGAACAGGGGGCAGGGAATGAGCAGTTCTTC
CDR3aa: CASSEEQGAGNEQFF
abundance: few
j_gene: TRBJ2-1
v_gene: TRBV6-4
d_gene: TRBD1

CDR3nt: TGTGCCAGCACCCTCGGCGGGAACGGTAATGAGCAGTTCTTC
CDR3aa: CASTLGGNGNEQFF
abundance: NA
j_gene: TRBJ2-1
v_gene: TRBV9
d_gene: NA

CDR3nt: TGTGCCAGCAGCGGACAATCAGGGGAGCTCTCGACTGGAAACACCATATATTTT
CDR3aa: CASSGQSGELSTGNTIYF
abundance: NA
j_gene: TRBJ1-3
v_gene: TRBV9
d_gene: NA

CDR3nt: TGTGCCAGCAGTCGGGACAGGATAGCTAACTATGGCTACACCTTC
CDR3aa: CASSRDRIANYGYTF
abundance: NA
j_gene: TRBJ1-2
v_gene: TRBV28
d_gene: TRBD1

CDR3nt: TGTGCCAGCAGCCCAGCGGGGCCGCCTGGGGCCAACGTCCTGACTTTC
CDR3aa: CASSPAGPPGANVLTF
abundance: NA
j_gene: TRBJ2-6
v_gene: TRBV9
d_gene: TRBD2

CDR3nt: TGTGCCAGCAGCTCTGCGGGGCAAAGCTCCTACAATGAGCAGTTCTTC
CDR3aa: CASSSAGQSSYNEQFF
abundance: NA
j_gene: TRBJ2-1
v_gene: TRBV11-3
d_gene: NA

CDR3nt: TGTGCCAGTAGTATCCGAGACATTCCGGGGGGTAACTACAATGAGCAGTTCTTC
CDR3aa: CASSIRDIPGGNYNEQFF
abundance: once
j_gene: TRBJ2-1
v_gene: TRBV19
d_gene: TRBD2

CDR3nt: TGTGCCAGTAATCCGCTACAGGGAAGCTCTGGAAACACCATATATTTT
CDR3aa: CASNPLQGSSGNTIYF
abundance: NA
j_gene: TRBJ1-3
v_gene: TRBV19
d_gene: NA

CDR3nt: TGTGCCAGCAGCCAAGTCTCCTACTTGAGCTCTGGAAACACCATATATTTT
CDR3aa: CASSQVSYLSSGNTIYF
abundance: NA
j_gene: TRBJ1-3
v_gene: TRBV14
d_gene: NA

CDR3nt: TGTGCCAGTCAGACAGGGTTAGCACAGCCCCAGCATTTT
CDR3aa: CASQTGLAQPQHF
abundance: NA
j_gene: TRBJ1-5
v_gene: TRBV2
d_gene: TRBD1

CDR3nt: TGTGCCAGTAGTATCGGAGGGCGGGTCACTGAAGCTTTCTTT
CDR3aa: CASSIGGRVTEAFF
abundance: NA
j_gene: TRBJ1-1
v_gene: TRBV19
d_gene: NA

CDR3nt: TGTGCCAGCAGGAGGGCATCCTACGAGCAGTACTTC
CDR3aa: CASRRASYEQYF
abundance: NA
j_gene: TRBJ2-7
v_gene: TRBV11-3
d_gene: NA

CDR3nt: TGTGCCAGCAGGGCTATTGAGGAGGCTTTCTTT
CDR3aa: CASRAIEEAFF
abundance: NA
j_gene: TRBJ1-1
v_gene: TRBV6-6
d_gene: NA

CDR3nt: TGTGCCAGCAGTGCGGAGATCGCTCGAATGAACACTGAAGCTTTCTTT
CDR3aa: CASSAEIARMNTEAFF
abundance: once
j_gene: TRBJ1-1
v_gene: TRBV2
d_gene: NA

CDR3nt: TGTGCCAGCAGCCAGCCGGGGAACAATGATAACTATGGCTACACCTTC
CDR3aa: CASSQPGNNDNYGYTF
abundance: NA
j_gene: TRBJ1-2
v_gene: TRBV7-9
d_gene: NA

CDR3nt: TGCAGCGTCGCGCAGGGTGATGGCTACACCTTC
CDR3aa: CSVAQGDGYTF
abundance: NA
j_gene: TRBJ1-2
v_gene: TRBV29-1
d_gene: NA

CDR3nt: TGTGCCAGCTCACCACCCGCCGTCTCCGGTACGCAGTATTTT
CDR3aa: CASSPPAVSGTQYF
abundance: NA
j_gene: TRBJ2-3
v_gene: TRBV18
d_gene: NA

CDR3nt: TGCGCCAGCAGTGACATCGATACGCAGTATTTT
CDR3aa: CASSDIDTQYF
abundance: NA
j_gene: TRBJ2-3
v_gene: TRBV10-1
d_gene: NA

CDR3nt: TGTGCCAGCAGCTCTATCCCGCTGAGGGCGGGGATCCGCAATCAGCCCCAGCATTTT
CDR3aa: CASSSIPLRAGIRNQPQHF
abundance: NA
j_gene: TRBJ1-5
v_gene: TRBV7-9
d_gene: NA

CDR3nt: TGTGCCAGCAGTGAACGGTTGCTCTACGAGCAGTACTTC
CDR3aa: CASSERLLYEQYF
abundance: NA
j_gene: TRBJ2-7
v_gene: TRBV2
d_gene: NA

CDR3nt: TGTGCCAGCAGCGGGGGGGGACTAGTGGATACTGAGCAGTTCTTC
CDR3aa: CASSGGGLVDTEQFF
abundance: NA
j_gene: TRBJ2-1
v_gene: TRBV11-3
d_gene: TRBD2

CDR3nt: TGTGCCAGCAGCTTCGCGGGGGTCATCACCGGGGAGCTGTTTTTT
CDR3aa: CASSFAGVITGELFF
abundance: NA
j_gene: TRBJ2-2
v_gene: TRBV13
d_gene: TRBD2

CDR3nt: TGTGCCAGCAGAGCATCTGGTGTTGGTAGCGGGGTGAGCACAGATACGCAGTATTTT
CDR3aa: CASRASGVGSGVSTDTQYF
abundance: NA
j_gene: TRBJ2-3
v_gene: TRBV14
d_gene: TRBD2

CDR3nt: TGTGCCAGCAGCTTGGCGGGGACAGGGGGGAACTCGAACACCGGGGAGCTGTTTTTT
CDR3aa: CASSLAGTGGNSNTGELFF
abundance: NA
j_gene: TRBJ2-2
v_gene: TRBV5-6
d_gene: TRBD1

CDR3nt: TGTGCCAGCAGTCAGCGGACGGTCACCGGGGAGCTGTTTTTT
CDR3aa: CASSQRTVTGELFF
abundance: NA
j_gene: TRBJ2-2
v_gene: TRBV27
d_gene: NA

CDR3nt: TGTGCCAGCAGCTGGGGAGGGACAGGGGTCCATAATTCACCCCTCCACTTT
CDR3aa: CASSWGGTGVHNSPLHF
abundance: NA
j_gene: TRBJ1-6
v_gene: TRBV11-2
d_gene: TRBD1

CDR3nt: TGTGCCAGCAGCCAATGGACTCCCTCCTACAATGAGCAGTTCTTC
CDR3aa: CASSQWTPSYNEQFF
abundance: NA
j_gene: TRBJ2-1
v_gene: TRBV14
d_gene: NA

CDR3nt: TGTGCCAGTAGTATACAACAGAAAGAGACCCAGTACTTC
CDR3aa: CASSIQQKETQYF
abundance: NA
j_gene: TRBJ2-5
v_gene: TRBV19
d_gene: NA

CDR3nt: TGTGCCAGCAGCCCAAGGGGTGGCAATGCAGATACGCAGTATTTT
CDR3aa: CASSPRGGNADTQYF
abundance: few
j_gene: TRBJ2-3
v_gene: TRBV7-3
d_gene: NA

CDR3nt: TGTGCCAGCAGTCCGCCGGGATCCCTTCGGGAAAAACTGTTTTTT
CDR3aa: CASSPPGSLREKLFF
abundance: NA
j_gene: TRBJ1-4
v_gene: TRBV28
d_gene: NA

CDR3nt: TGTGCCAGTAGTCCCTTACAGGGTGAGGCCTACGAGCAGTACTTC
CDR3aa: CASSPLQGEAYEQYF
abundance: NA
j_gene: TRBJ2-7
v_gene: TRBV19
d_gene: NA

CDR3nt: TGTGCCAGCTCACCACCTAGGGGGAACCCTTTCTTT
CDR3aa: CASSPPRGNPFF
abundance: NA
j_gene: TRBJ1-1
v_gene: TRBV18
d_gene: NA

CDR3nt: TGTGCCAGCAGTCGCGCCGGGACTTATGAAAAACTGTTTTTT
CDR3aa: CASSRAGTYEKLFF
abundance: once
j_gene: TRBJ1-4
v_gene: TRBV3-1/TRBV3-2
d_gene: NA

CDR3nt: TGCGCCAGCAGTGAACCCTTGGGTGGGGCGAATAGGGCCTACGAGCAGTACTTC
CDR3aa: CASSEPLGGANRAYEQYF
abundance: NA
j_gene: TRBJ2-7
v_gene: TRBV10-2
d_gene: NA

CDR3nt: TGTGCCAGCAGTTTGGCGGGACAGGGGGCAGGAAACACCATATATTTT
CDR3aa: CASSLAGQGAGNTIYF
abundance: NA
j_gene: TRBJ1-3
v_gene: TRBV27
d_gene: TRBD1

CDR3nt: TGTGCCAGCAGCGCCGGGACAGGGGGTAATCAGCCCCAGCATTTT
CDR3aa: CASSAGTGGNQPQHF
abundance: NA
j_gene: TRBJ1-5
v_gene: TRBV9
d_gene: TRBD1

CDR3nt: TGTGCCAGCAGCCAACCTTACAGGGCTGAAGCTTTCTTT
CDR3aa: CASSQPYRAEAFF
abundance: NA
j_gene: TRBJ1-1
v_gene: TRBV4-2
d_gene: NA

CDR3nt: TGTGCCAGCACCCATGTAGCGGGGGGGAATAATGAGCAGTTCTTC
CDR3aa: CASTHVAGGNNEQFF
abundance: NA
j_gene: TRBJ2-1
v_gene: TRBV7-8
d_gene: TRBD2

CDR3nt: TGTGCCAGCAGCTTAACGACTGGAAGCACAGATACGCAGTATTTT
CDR3aa: CASSLTTGSTDTQYF
abundance: NA
j_gene: TRBJ2-3
v_gene: TRBV5-6
d_gene: NA

CDR3nt: TGTGCCAGCAGATCCGGGACTAGCATAAACGAGCAGTACTTC
CDR3aa: CASRSGTSINEQYF
abundance: NA
j_gene: TRBJ2-7
v_gene: TRBV2
d_gene: TRBD2

CDR3nt: TGTGCCAGCAGCCAGGCGGGGACTGAAGCTTTCTTT
CDR3aa: CASSQAGTEAFF
abundance: NA
j_gene: TRBJ1-1
v_gene: TRBV7-8
d_gene: NA

CDR3nt: TGTGCCAGCAGCTTAGCGCCTAGCGGGAGAAAGGAGCAGTACTTC
CDR3aa: CASSLAPSGRKEQYF
abundance: NA
j_gene: TRBJ2-7
v_gene: TRBV7-2
d_gene: TRBD2

CDR3nt: TGTGCCAGCAGCATCCAGGGGGGCTATGGCTACACCTTC
CDR3aa: CASSIQGGYGYTF
abundance: NA
j_gene: TRBJ1-2
v_gene: TRBV9
d_gene: TRBD1

CDR3nt: TGTGCCAGCAGCTTAGAGCCAGGGCGGAACACCGGGGAGCTGTTTTTT
CDR3aa: CASSLEPGRNTGELFF
abundance: NA
j_gene: TRBJ2-2
v_gene: TRBV7-8
d_gene: NA

CDR3nt: TGTGCCAGCAGTTTTGAGGCCCCCAGCTCCTACAATGAGCAGTTCTTC
CDR3aa: CASSFEAPSSYNEQFF
abundance: NA
j_gene: TRBJ2-1
v_gene: TRBV28
d_gene: NA

CDR3nt: TGTGCCAGTAGGGAGGGGCAACTGTATCTGAACACTGAAGCTTTCTTT
CDR3aa: CASREGQLYLNTEAFF
abundance: NA
j_gene: TRBJ1-1
v_gene: TRBV19
d_gene: NA

CDR3nt: TGTGCCAGCAGCGTATTAGCCTATAGCACAGATACGCAGTATTTT
CDR3aa: CASSVLAYSTDTQYF
abundance: NA
j_gene: TRBJ2-3
v_gene: TRBV9
d_gene: NA

CDR3nt: TGTGCCAGCAGCTTAGGGGGGCACCCCACAGATACGCAGTATTTT
CDR3aa: CASSLGGHPTDTQYF
abundance: NA
j_gene: TRBJ2-3
v_gene: TRBV7-9
d_gene: NA

CDR3nt: TGTGCCACCAGTGATGTGGGACAATCAGGCGGCTACACCTTC
CDR3aa: CATSDVGQSGGYTF
abundance: NA
j_gene: TRBJ1-2
v_gene: TRBV24-1
d_gene: NA